The 32 T cell receptor beta chains in this list originate from one sample, sequenced in a study of blood T cells in healthy people across ages. A second PCR, run for roughly 7 to 11 cycles, used a sample-barcoded 5' primer plus a J-beta primer mix. TCRdb fed the 5' RACE reads into MiXCR, producing one record per CDR3 protein. The table has hundreds of thousands of distinct CDR3 sequences, 25% seen once. The same sample was also used in a study of T cells of mothers and their children.

What was sequenced was blood. These receptor sequences come from a boy younger than 18 in good health.

The rearrangement joins TRBV20-1 to TRBJ1-5, with TRBD1 identical over 8 bases. This CDR3 region has 16 residues. The V and J ends lost 0 bases and 6 bases, in that order; junction bases with no gene match: 10. Germline CDR1 reads DFQATT; CDR2 reads SNEGSKA (reference sequence). The CDR3 DNA follows: TGCAGTGCTAGAGATGTTGGACAGGGAGGGGGTCAGCCCCAGCATTTT. Its protein product is CSARDVGQGGGQPQHF.

The CDR3 here is CASSLGVTAYNSPLHF. CDR3 bases: TGTGCCAGCAGTTTAGGGGTGACGGCCTATAATTCACCCCTCCACTTT. The V gene is TRBV12-3 or TRBV12-4, the J gene TRBJ1-6; D is unclear. V dropped 1 base and J dropped 2 bases, with 9 bases sitting between them. The CDR3 contains 16 residues.

V is TRBV29-1 and J is TRBJ2-5; D may correspond to TRBD1 or TRBD2 (5 bases each). Per the germline V gene, CDR1 is SQVTM and CDR2 is ANQGSEA. The length of the CDR3 is 12 residues. Trimming stripped 6 bases from V and 0 bases from J, with 8 bases between. For the CDR3, the DNA is TGCAGCGTAGGGGAGAACCAAGAGACCCAGTACTTC. Residues: CSVGENQETQYF.

In this sample, this clonotype turned up a few times. The V gene is TRBV9, the J gene TRBJ1-5; D gene unclear. V was clipped by 4 bases and J by 0 bases, with 11 bases between them. Looked up from germline, CDR1 is SGDLS and CDR2 is YYNGEE. This CDR3 has 15 residues. The CDR3 is CASSSDGYSNQPQHF. The CDR3 DNA is TGTGCCAGCAGCTCCGACGGGTATAGCAATCAGCCCCAGCATTTT.

The CDR3 DNA follows: TGCAGTGCTAAGCTCCAGGGGTACGAGCAGTACTTC. This translates into CSAKLQGYEQYF. The rearrangement uses TRBV20-1 and TRBJ2-5; weak D call: TRBD1 (6 bases). Near its end, the DNA agrees better with TRBJ2-7, so the J call may be wrong. Germline V CDR1 and CDR2: DFQATT, SNEGSKA (reference sequence). The CDR3 extends over 12 amino acids.

The table lists this clonotype with a few counts. The V call is TRBV29-1, the J call TRBJ2-1; D perhaps matches TRBD1 (5 bases). Trimming cost V 3 bases and J 5 bases, with 14 bases left between them. CDR3 size: 14 residues. Looked up from germline, CDR1 is SQVTM and CDR2 is ANQGSEA. The CDR3: CSVDRVGWNNEQFF. In DNA form, the CDR3 reads TGCAGCGTTGACAGGGTAGGATGGAACAATGAGCAGTTCTTC.

This clonotype has more than one count but fewer than ten. The chain recombines TRBV29-1 with TRBJ2-7, with D possibly being TRBD2 (5 bases). CDR1 and CDR2 from the germline V gene are SQVTM and ANQGSEA. The CDR3 runs to 13 residues. The V end lost 6 bases, the J end lost 1 base, and 13 bases lay between the germline ends. The CDR3 DNA follows: TGCAGCGTCCTCGCGGCGGGTTCCTACGAGCAGTACTTC. Translation gives CSVLAAGSYEQYF.

This clonotype was seen more than once but under ten times. V and J are TRBV28 and TRBJ1-1; D unresolved. The CDR3 runs to 11 residues. Per germline, CDR1 MDHEN and CDR2 SYDVKM. With 4 bases removed from V and 7 bases from J, the gap between germline ends came to 7 bases. The CDR3 is CASSSGHEAFF. As DNA, the CDR3 is TGTGCCAGCAGTTCTGGGCATGAAGCTTTCTTT.

This sequence joins TRBV29-1 and TRBJ2-1, with D perhaps matching TRBD1 or TRBD2 (6 bases each). This CDR3 spans 12 amino acids. CDR1 and CDR2 from the germline V gene are SQVTM and ANQGSEA. Trimming left V 7 bases short and J 3 bases short, with 10 bases between. The CDR3, as DNA: TGCAGCGGGGGGGCTGGCTACAATGAGCAGTTCTTC. Encoded protein: CSGGAGYNEQFF.

The genes are TRBV4-2 and TRBJ1-3; D is unresolved. Germline V CDR1 and CDR2: LGHNA, YNFKEQ. Between the trimmed V and J ends, which lost 0 bases and 0 bases, there was a span of 6 bases. This CDR3 is built from 15 residues. The CDR3 is CASSQEAGSGNTIYF. CDR3 sequence (DNA): TGTGCCAGCAGCCAAGAGGCAGGCTCTGGAAACACCATATATTTT.

The chain employs TRBV29-1 and TRBJ2-5, with 8 bases aligning to TRBD2. Germline CDR1 and CDR2: SQVTM and ANQGSEA. The CDR3 covers 14 residues. Unmatched junction bases numbered 7, after V lost 0 bases and J lost 7 bases. In DNA form, the CDR3 reads TGCAGCGTTGAAGAAGGACTAGCCCCGGGGACCCAGTACTTC. Translated, it gives CSVEEGLAPGTQYF.

The chain combines TRBV7-9 with TRBJ2-3; D possibly corresponds to TRBD2 (6 bases). Germline V gene sequence: CDR1 SEHNR, CDR2 FQNEAQ (reference sequence). The V gene lost 5 bases and the J gene lost 4 bases, with 19 bases spanning the gap. The CDR3 runs to 16 residues. CDR3: CASSPGRLVIADTQYF. The DNA of the CDR3 is TGTGCCAGCAGCCCGGGGAGACTAGTAATTGCAGATACGCAGTATTTT.

This chain links TRBV3-1 with TRBJ2-7; 12 bases align to TRBD2. Germline V gene data show CDR1 as LGHDT and CDR2 as YNNKEL (reference sequence). The CDR3 length is 15 residues. Losses at the gene ends were 1 base for V and 6 bases for J; bases not matched to a gene: 4. The CDR3 sequence: CASSQVSSGGAEQYF. CDR3 nucleotide sequence: TGTGCCAGCAGCCAAGTGTCTAGCGGGGGGGCCGAGCAGTACTTC.

The chain employs TRBV7-2 and TRBJ1-3, with unresolved D. CDR1 is SGHTA, CDR2 FQGNSA, per germline. This CDR3 contains 16 residues. V was clipped by 2 bases and J by 0 bases, with 11 bases between them. The CDR3 DNA sequence: TGTGCCAGCAGCTTATGGGTCCCGAGCTCTGGAAACACCATATATTTT. It specifies CASSLWVPSSGNTIYF.

The rearrangement uses TRBV14 and TRBJ2-7, with a tentative D call TRBD2 (5 bases). There are 12 residues in the CDR3. The V gene's germline CDR1 is SGHDN and CDR2 FVKESK. V was trimmed by 5 bases and J by 6 bases, leaving 11 bases between them. The CDR3 protein is CASSFGLIEQYF. CDR3 DNA: TGTGCCAGCAGCTTCGGACTGATCGAGCAGTACTTC.

This clonotype was counted between two and nine times. The V call is TRBV29-1, the J call TRBJ2-7; unclear D gene. V was pared by 4 bases and J by 6 bases, with 16 bases between. CDR3 length: 13 residues. Germline loops: CDR1 SQVTM, CDR2 ANQGSEA. Here the CDR3 reads CSVVYSGLGEQYF. The CDR3 DNA reads TGCAGCGTTGTTTATTCTGGGCTGGGCGAGCAGTACTTC.

The chain combines TRBV7-2 with TRBJ2-4, with D possibly TRBD2 on 5 matching bases. The germline gives CDR1 SGHTA, CDR2 FQGNSA. V dropped 8 bases and J dropped 0 bases, with 8 bases sitting between them. The CDR3 is 13 residues long. CDR3 in amino acids: CASGELAKNIQYF. The DNA of the CDR3 is TGTGCCAGCGGGGAGCTAGCCAAAAACATTCAGTACTTC.

The chain uses TRBV5-1 and TRBJ2-5; 10 nucleotides agree with TRBD2. The J call may be mistaken, given a closer DNA end match to TRBJ2-7. This CDR3 comprises 18 residues. From germline, CDR1 is SGHRS and CDR2 YFSETQ. CDR3 nucleotide sequence: TGCGCCAGCAGCTTGATTTTTGGGACTAGCGTCCCGTCCTACGAGCAGTACTTC. Translating gives CASSLIFGTSVPSYEQYF.

The chain is built from TRBV28 and TRBJ1-2; D unclear. The V and J ends lost 4 bases and 4 bases respectively, with 22 bases between them. The CDR3 runs to 17 residues. Germline V CDR1 and CDR2: MDHEN, SYDVKM. CDR3 DNA: TGTGCCAGCAGTTCGCCTCCCAGTACTGAGGCGGGCTATGGCTACACCTTC. Its translation is CASSSPPSTEAGYGYTF.

This clonotype has a handful of counts. CDR3 bases: TGTGCCAGCAGCTTAATCCTCGCGGGGGGTGCGACGCAGTATTTT. It codes for CASSLILAGGATQYF. The chain uses TRBV7-2 and TRBJ2-3, with 8 nucleotides matching TRBD2. This CDR3 has 15 residues. Germline CDR1 and CDR2: SGHTA and FQGNSA. V dropped 2 bases and J dropped 9; count of bases not matched to a gene: 10.

V is TRBV7-9 and J is TRBJ2-5; TRBD1 matches 10 bases. The DNA end is more similar to TRBJ2-7, so the J call may be wrong. This CDR3 region has 15 residues. In germline, CDR1 is SEHNR, CDR2 FQNEAQ (reference sequence). The CDR3 sequence: CASSPRTGGTGEQYF. The CDR3, as DNA: TGTGCCAGCAGCCCGCGGACAGGGGGGACGGGCGAGCAGTACTTC.

This chain uses TRBV20-1 with TRBJ1-1; D is ambiguous. This CDR3 comprises 15 residues. The V and J ends lost 4 bases and 1 base respectively, with 16 bases between them. CDR1 and CDR2 (germline): DFQATT, SNEGSKA (reference sequence). The DNA of the CDR3 is TGCAGTGCTAAGGTCCTAGCTGTTGGGAACACTGAAGCTTTCTTT. Amino acids: CSAKVLAVGNTEAFF.

This clonotype occurred a few times. The genes are TRBV4-3 and TRBJ1-6, with 8 nucleotides matching TRBD1. In germline, CDR1 is LGHNA, CDR2 YSLEER. This CDR3 comprises 17 residues. Trimming cost V 1 base and J 1 base; bases outside gene matches: 3. The CDR3 is CASSQARQGSYNSPLHF. The CDR3 region has the DNA TGCGCCAGCAGCCAAGCCCGACAGGGGTCCTATAATTCACCCCTCCACTTT.

The CDR3 DNA reads TGCGCCAGCAGCCAAGATTTGGCAGCGGGGGGTACCAAAAACATTCAGTACTTC. Protein sequence: CASSQDLAAGGTKNIQYF. The chain recombines TRBV4-3 with TRBJ2-4; 9 positions agree with TRBD2. The CDR3 covers 18 residues. The germline V gene has CDR1 LGHNA and CDR2 YSLEER. V trimming: 0 bases; J trimming: 2 bases; junction bases outside the gene matches: 8.

The genes are TRBV5-1 and TRBJ2-1; TRBD1 might be the D (5 bases). This CDR3 spans 14 amino acids. CDR1 SGHRS and CDR2 YFSETQ come from the germline V gene. Deletions cut 0 bases from V and 10 bases from J, with 14 bases between. The CDR3 reads CASSLDRLTLEQFF. The DNA for the CDR3 is TGCGCCAGCAGCTTGGACAGGTTAACTTTAGAGCAGTTCTTC.

This clonotype turned up a few times. The rearrangement uses TRBV5-1 and TRBJ1-4, with D possibly being TRBD1 (6 bases). There are 14 residues in the CDR3. Germline V gene sequence: CDR1 SGHRS, CDR2 YFSETQ. V was shortened by 0 bases and J by 4 bases, with 7 bases between the two germline ends. The CDR3: CASSLGQDNEKLFF. The CDR3 coding sequence is TGCGCCAGCAGCTTGGGACAGGATAATGAAAAACTGTTTTTT. The complete variable domain, with remaining parts taken from reference TRBV5-1 and TRBJ1-4, reads KAGVTQTPRYLIKTRGQQVTLSCSPISGHRSVSWYQQTPGQGLQFLFEYFSETQRNKGNFPGRFSGRQFSNSRSEMNVSTLELGDSALYLCASSLGQDNEKLFFGSGTQLSVL.

The rearrangement links TRBV9 to TRBJ1-4; 7 bases are a match to TRBD1. J lost 4 bases, V lost 4 bases, and 4 bases had no gene match. This CDR3 comprises 14 residues. The germline V gene has CDR1 SGDLS and CDR2 YYNGEE. For the CDR3, the DNA is TGTGCCAGCAGCCCCTGGGACAGTAATGAAAAACTGTTTTTT. Its translation is CASSPWDSNEKLFF. The variable domain in full, completed from reference TRBV9 and TRBJ1-4, reads DSGVTQTPKHLITATGQRVTLRCSPRSGDLSVYWYQQSLDQGLQFLIQYYNGEERAKGNILERFSAQQFPDLHSELNLSSLELGDSALYFCASSPWDSNEKLFFGSGTQLSVL.

The rearrangement joins TRBV6-4 to TRBJ2-1; D not resolved. Per the germline V gene, CDR1 is MRHNA and CDR2 is SNTAGT. This CDR3 spans 14 amino acids. V lost 2 bases to trimming and J lost 7 bases, with 12 bases between them. For the CDR3, the DNA is TGTGCCAGCAGTGACCACCAAGGAAGGAATGAGCAGTTCTTC. It yields the protein CASSDHQGRNEQFF.

The genes are TRBV6-5 and TRBJ1-2; 9 nucleotides line up with TRBD1. Trimming at V came to 4 bases and at J to 0 bases, leaving 6 bases not matched to a gene. Per germline, CDR1 MNHEY and CDR2 SVGAGI. The CDR3 is 16 amino acids. In DNA form, the CDR3 reads TGTGCCAGCAGTTCTCCGGGACAGGGCTCTAACTATGGCTACACCTTC. Translated, it gives CASSSPGQGSNYGYTF.

This clonotype was recorded a few times. V is TRBV6-2 or TRBV6-3 and J is TRBJ2-1; 8 bases match TRBD1. V gave up 5 bases and J gave up 4 bases; unmatched junction bases: 4. This CDR3 region has 14 residues. Germline V gives CDR1 MNHEY, CDR2 SVGEGT. CDR3 sequence (DNA): TGTGCCAGCAGTACCGGGACAGGATACAATGAGCAGTTCTTC. Its translation is CASSTGTGYNEQFF.

A few counts support this clonotype. The rearrangement uses TRBV20-1 and TRBJ2-5; 7 positions agree with TRBD1. The CDR3 extends over 13 amino acids. Germline V lookup: CDR1 DFQATT, CDR2 SNEGSKA (reference sequence). V lost 2 bases and J lost 3; bases outside the gene matches: 3. For the CDR3, the DNA is TGCAGTGCTAGACCGACAGGGAAAGAGACCCAGTACTTC. It specifies CSARPTGKETQYF.

This clonotype has a handful of counts. This chain connects TRBV6-5 to TRBJ2-1; 7 positions match TRBD1. Looked up from germline, CDR1 is MNHEY and CDR2 is SVGAGI. The CDR3 consists of 14 residues. The V gene end was trimmed by 6 bases and the J gene end by 10 bases; junction bases not matched to a gene: 12. For the CDR3, the DNA is TGTGCCAGCAGCTTCCTTGATGACAGGGACGAGCAGTTCTTC. Translating gives CASSFLDDRDEQFF.